This TCR beta chain came from a study of regulatory T cells in long-lasting Graves disease. In the study overall: Graves' patients diagnosed newly had used antithyroid drugs under 3 months.

Assembly of TCR beta libraries relied on iRepertoire HTBI primers together with Arm-PCR of CDR3 regions. TCRdb independently ran MiXCR on the multiplex PCR reads; one entry per CDR3 protein. The table records approximately 480,000 distinct CDR3 sequences, roughly 15% of them present only once. The time point: newly diagnosed GD, antithyroid drugs for less than 3 months. Scientists built the TCR library using RNA that was extracted from PBMCs. This CDR3 is 12 amino acids long. The J segment lost 7 bases and the V segment lost 2 bases, leaving 2 bases of the junction unmatched. Germline loops: CDR1 GTSNPN, CDR2 SVGIG (reference sequence). In its sample, this clonotype was seen many times. These data also formed part of another study, on T cells in Graves' hyperthyroidism and ophthalmopathy. That study adds: Most thyroid clonotypes expanded above 0.001 were also detected in blood.

V and J are TRBV30 and TRBJ1-5; 7 bases fit TRBD1. Sequenced material: peripheral blood mononuclear cells (PBMCs), taken at new diagnosis, from a patient treated with antithyroid drugs. The receptor was isolated from a man aged 35-49 years with Graves disease. The CDR3 sequence: CAWSSGGQPQHF. DNA for the CDR3: TGTGCCTGGAGTTCAGGGGGACAGCCCCAGCATTTT.